The clone carrying this T cell receptor (beta chain) was picked up a small number of times. Its antigen is as yet unknown. This sample stems from a study of T-cell reconstitution after alpha-beta-depleted transplantation in children. Unique molecular identifiers were incorporated into the prepared TCRbeta library. Using its own MiXCR run on the PCR reads, TCRdb lists one record per CDR3 protein. The data contain 800,000 to 1,000,000 distinct CDR3 sequences, about 29% of them singletons. V shed 2 bases and J shed 2 bases, with 5 bases lying between them. The CDR3 has 13 amino acids. General study findings and limits: When one year had passed after transplant, most T-cell counts and diversity came from newly produced T cells. Expanded clones from the graft, numbering several hundred, reportedly supplied alpha-beta T cells about two months after transplant.

The source of this sequence is a boy under two years old who had a stem cell transplant for SCID, so the T cells may come from the graft donor. The specimen was PBMCs, mostly from graft donor cells, collected 360 days after TCRalphabeta/CD19-depleted stem cell transplant. The chain employs TRBV12-3 or TRBV12-4 and TRBJ2-3, with D hard to call. CDR3 in DNA: TGTGCCAGCAGTTTACGGCACACAGATACGCAGTATTTT. Protein: CASSLRHTDTQYF.